Here is one T cell receptor (beta chain) with its context. Its antigen is not known. These data are taken from a study of OX40 agonist ivuxolimab in advanced cancers. For the study at large: Past anti-PD-1, anti-PD-L1 or anti-CTLA-4 therapy was accepted, and approximately 37% had received some. Partial responses were seen in three patients, one with hepatocellular carcinoma and two with cutaneous melanoma. General observations from the study: Blood T cells, both CD4+ and CD8+, expanded clonally by week 6 at 0.1 to 3.0 mg/kg.

Produced via immunoSEQ multiplex PCR; TCRdb's table is partial and in-frame only. The repertoire holds some 95,000 clones, with roughly nine tenths as singletons. The CDR3 covers 13 residues. Germline CDR1 is MNHEY and CDR2 is SVGAGI. V gave up 2 bases and J gave up 4 bases, with 6 bases separating them. With baseline, cycle 4 day 1, and cycle 7 day 1 as timepoints, blood was sampled. The chain is built from TRBV6-5 and TRBJ1-3; no clear D gene. This receptor was identified in an adult with an advanced solid tumor such as melanoma, head and neck, liver or kidney cancer. Sequences were derived from CD4+ or CD8+ T cells sorted from blood, sampled in a trial of the OX40 agonist ivuxolimab. The CDR3 DNA follows: TGTGCCAGCAGTTACGCTAACGGAAACACCATATATTTT. This encodes CASSYANGNTIYF.